The source of this T cell receptor (beta chain) is a study of T-cell reconstitution after alpha-beta-depleted transplantation in children. This clonotype was seen more than once but under ten times. It was with unique molecular identifiers that the TCRbeta library was prepared. TCRdb analysed the PCR reads with MiXCR anew, one entry per CDR3 protein. This repertoire shows a few hundred thousand distinct CDR3 sequences, around a tenth found once; its top ten account for 2.4%. The trim removed 6 bases at V and 3 bases at J, leaving 10 bases unmatched. The CDR3 consists of 16 residues. V and J are TRBV12-3 or TRBV12-4 and TRBJ2-1; 8 bases fit TRBD2. The clonotype comes from a human donor who donated a stem cell graft to a child with acute lymphoblastic leukemia. This specimen consisted of PBMCs from the stem cell graft donor, obtained from the stem cell graft. CDR3 nucleotides: TGTGCCAGCAGCCTAGTAGCGGGAATTAGCTACAATGAGCAGTTCTTC. The encoded protein is CASSLVAGISYNEQFF.